This is a list of T cell receptor beta chains from one sample in a study of blood T cell repertoires in COVID-19. The data were produced by immunoSEQ multiplex PCR, yet TCRdb's version contains in-frame clones alone and is incomplete. This table has over 85,000 clones, roughly 80% appearing once. Sample: peripheral blood. These receptors originate from an older woman with acute or convalescent COVID-19. Both conserved end residues are trimmed from each CDR3.

TRBV28,ASSFVGQSQPQH
TRBV5-1,ASSRWSGGETQY
TRBV11-3,ASSAQGYEQY
TRBV4-2,ASSQLKGQRANTGELF
TRBV5-1,ASSTSGGGELF
TRBV6-2/TRBV6-3,ASSDPGQALGNQPQH
TRBV7-2,ASSTPGGHGYT
TRBV5-1,ASSPSPAGTDTQY
TRBV21-1,ASRDSPYEQY
TRBV13,ASSLGQNYGYT
TRBV30,AWNSGFSQPQH
TRBV6-2/TRBV6-3,ASSYQGQFYGYT
TRBV19,ASSIIDSEVEKLF
TRBV9,ASSVQRGAGEQY
TRBV7-2,ASSLGAGSGELF
TRBV10-3,AINEARGSYEQY
TRBV30,AWSVGQAMINQPQH
TRBV19,ASSRRAGGDTEAF
TRBV14,ASSQDQWTEAF
TRBV7-9,ASSLSLGGSGANVLT
TRBV7-9,ASSLVLDTEAF
TRBV4-1,ASSQDTRYNSPLH
TRBV9,ASSVGTGANNQPQH
TRBV19,ASSQGAVFTEAF
TRBV12-3/TRBV12-4,ASSLSGRDGYT
TRBV19,ASSFSGTAYNEQF
TRBV6-5,ASSPLTGWDGYT
TRBV11-3,ASSLVLSSYEQY
TRBV27,ASSRSLLASYNEQF
TRBV11-3,ASSLGAGGGETQY
TRBV6-2/TRBV6-3,ASSYNRGDEQY
TRBV2,ASSEGGRTAGYT
TRBV7-8,ASSLEQGSYGYT
TRBV6-6,ASSPTGFYNEQF
TRBV29-1,SDSRISPLH
TRBV28,ASSPHSRGNYGYT
TRBV7-9,ASSLARQPQH
TRBV6-5,ASSSPGQDEKLF
TRBV5-1,ASFQGARETQY
TRBV28,ASSLTVGPYEQY
TRBV30,AWSVPQGLGQPQH
TRBV4-2,ASSSTGKRGYT
TRBV20-1,SASIFGNTIY
TRBV28,ASSGISGGVPHGAMFVETQY
TRBV5-1,ASSLRGGETQY
TRBV2,ASSDRGPRNQPQH
TRBV6-4,ASRADYNSPLH
TRBV10-3,ATQGMNSPLH